This T cell receptor (beta chain) was obtained from a study of T cells in Graves' hyperthyroidism and ophthalmopathy. Study-level points and caveats: The blood repertoire included most of the expanded thyroid clonotypes above 0.001.

Graves' hyperthyroidism was deemed stable absent ophthalmopathy progression within 18 months. Exclusion followed for patients with uncontrolled infection, other autoimmune disease, pregnancy or lactation. Orbital computed tomography, thyroid ultrasound, serum thyroxine and TRAb, and clinical symptoms together informed the diagnoses. With respect to this clonotype: Its antigen is currently unknown.

What was amplified from RNA transcripts were TCR beta CDR3 regions. An initial round of RT-PCR targeting the TCR CDR3 relied on the HTBI primer set. Each CDR3 protein gets one entry after TCRdb re-called the multiplex PCR reads with MiXCR. The sample records roughly 98,000 distinct CDR3 sequences, 35% to 45% being singletons. This CDR3 has 16 residues. CDR1 is SGHKS and CDR2 is YYEKEE in the germline V gene (reference sequence). V dropped 4 bases and J dropped 5; count of bases not matched to a gene: 9. Sequenced: peripheral blood or thyroid tissue (not recorded which). The receptor's source is a woman younger than 45 with Graves' hyperthyroidism. The V and J genes are TRBV5-5 and TRBJ2-5, with 12 nucleotides matching TRBD2. CDR3 nucleotides: TGTGCCAGCAGCAGAACTAGCGGGAGGTTGTTGGAGACCCAGTACTTC. Translation: CASSRTSGRLLETQYF.